These 18 T cell receptor beta chains originate from one sample sequenced in a study of T cell responses to AZD1222 COVID-19 vaccine. This table comes from immunoSEQ multiplex PCR, and its TCRdb copy is limited to in-frame clones, with some not included. Among around 120,000 clones listed, 90% to 95% were seen once. The sample in question was peripheral blood, obtained on day 0 of AZD1222 vaccination. The receptors shown here come from an adult in good health.

The gene calls are TRBV30 and TRBJ1-4; D remains unclear. CDR3 length: 14 residues. The ends were cut back, 0 bases at V and 5 bases at J, with 10 bases in the middle. The V gene's germline CDR1 is GTSNPN and CDR2 SVGIG (reference sequence). CDR3 amino acids: CAWSVLQKNEKLFF. CDR3 sequence (DNA): TGTGCCTGGAGTGTACTACAGAAAAATGAAAAACTGTTTTTT.

The chain combines TRBV5-1 with TRBJ1-1, with D possibly TRBD1 on 6 matching bases. The V end lost 6 bases, the J end lost 0 bases, and 9 bases lay between the germline ends. This CDR3 is 13 amino acids long. CDR1 SGHRS and CDR2 YFSETQ come from the germline V gene. As DNA, the CDR3 is TGCGCCAGCATCGGACAGCTGAACACTGAAGCTTTCTTT. Translation gives CASIGQLNTEAFF. Drawing the rest from reference TRBV5-1 and TRBJ1-1, the complete variable domain is KAGVTQTPRYLIKTRGQQVTLSCSPISGHRSVSWYQQTPGQGLQFLFEYFSETQRNKGNFPGRFSGRQFSNSRSEMNVSTLELGDSALYLCASIGQLNTEAFFGQGTRLTVV.

The CDR3 bases are TGTGCCAGCAGCTTAAGGGAAGGCGCCTACAATGAGCAGTTCTTC. Protein: CASSLREGAYNEQFF. The chain is built from TRBV13 and TRBJ2-1, with D unresolved. This CDR3 region has 15 residues. V was shortened by 2 bases and J by 2 bases, with 10 bases between the two germline ends. In germline, CDR1 is PRHDT, CDR2 FYEKMQ (reference sequence).

This rearrangement joins TRBV3-1 (or the pseudogene TRBV3-2) to TRBJ2-7; D unclear. Trimming shortened V by 4 bases and J by 6 bases, and 13 bases separated the two germline ends. Germline CDR1 LGHDT, CDR2 YNNKEL (reference sequence). CDR3 size: 13 residues. CDR3 in amino acids: CASSLSRPSEQYF. Here the CDR3 DNA reads TGTGCCAGCAGCCTTTCCAGGCCGTCCGAGCAGTACTTC.

This chain connects TRBV2 to TRBJ2-7, with D possibly TRBD1 on 6 matching bases. The germline CDR1 and CDR2 sequences are SNHLY and FYNNEI. V was shortened by 5 bases and J by 7 bases, with 12 bases between the two germline ends. The CDR3 contains 12 residues. CDR3 in amino acids: CASSNERGEQYF. The CDR3 region has the DNA TGTGCCAGCAGTAACGAAAGGGGGGAGCAGTACTTC.

The gene calls are TRBV19 and TRBJ1-1; 12 bases agree with TRBD1. The CDR3 sequence is 17 residues long. Germline CDR1 LNHDA, CDR2 SQIVND (reference sequence). Unmatched junction bases numbered 11, after V lost 3 bases and J lost 6 bases. CDR3 in DNA: TGTGCCAGTAGTATTCCCGCGGGACAGGGGGCAATCTCTGAAGCTTTCTTT. It is translated as CASSIPAGQGAISEAFF.

This clone was seen a single time. The chain employs TRBV27 and TRBJ1-4, with 8 nucleotides matching TRBD1. CDR3 length: 16 residues. J gave up 11 bases and V 0 bases, and 11 bases lay outside the gene matches. Germline CDR1 is MNHEY and CDR2 is SMNVEV (reference sequence). CDR3: CASSLSVRGRGVKLFF. The CDR3 DNA reads as TGTGCCAGCAGTTTATCGGTCAGGGGGCGAGGGGTGAAACTGTTTTTT.

The V and J genes are TRBV5-1 and TRBJ1-1, with D perhaps TRBD1 (6 bases). Germline values: CDR1 SGHRS, CDR2 YFSETQ. The V end was cut by 0 bases, the J end by 5 bases, with 11 bases between. The length of the CDR3 is 14 residues. CDR3 nucleotide sequence: TGCGCCAGCAGCTTGGGCAGGGGATGGACTGAAGCTTTCTTT. Translation gives CASSLGRGWTEAFF.

The rearrangement links TRBV6-1 to TRBJ1-2, with 7 nucleotides matching TRBD1. Germline V gives CDR1 MNHNS, CDR2 SASEGT. The CDR3 runs 17 residues. Trimming cost V 3 bases and J 4 bases; bases outside gene matches: 14. The CDR3 is CASSDLRTGRTFYGYTF. In nucleotides, the CDR3 is TGTGCCAGCAGTGATTTAAGGACAGGAAGAACCTTCTATGGCTACACCTTC.

The genes are TRBV28 and TRBJ1-6, with no clear D. Germline V gene data show CDR1 as MDHEN and CDR2 as SYDVKM. The V end lost 4 bases, the J end lost 6 bases, and 13 bases lay between the germline ends. CDR3 length: 15 amino acids. The CDR3 sequence is CASSSPGGINSPLHF. The CDR3 DNA is TGTGCCAGCAGTTCCCCCGGAGGAATTAATTCACCCCTCCACTTT.

The chain is built from TRBV7-9 and TRBJ2-1; D is uncertain. From germline, CDR1 is SEHNR and CDR2 FQNEAQ (reference sequence). The V gene lost 1 base and the J gene lost 15 bases, with 19 bases spanning the gap. The CDR3 sequence is 14 residues long. CDR3 in amino acids: CASSLGGYFGPPFF. CDR3 sequence (DNA): TGTGCCAGCAGCTTAGGAGGATATTTTGGACCCCCGTTCTTC.

The chain is built from TRBV28 and TRBJ1-4; possible D gene TRBD1, 5 bases. This CDR3 spans 13 amino acids. Germline loops: CDR1 MDHEN, CDR2 SYDVKM. V was trimmed by 6 bases and J by 8 bases, leaving 13 bases between them. CDR3 nucleotides: TGTGCCAGCAGCAGCAGGGTTGCCGAAAAACTGTTTTTT. Translated, it gives CASSSRVAEKLFF.

The rearrangement joins TRBV9 to TRBJ1-1; 7 bases map to TRBD1. Germline trimming cut 1 base from V and 0 bases from J; bases unmatched to any gene: 3. CDR3 size: 15 residues. CDR1 is SGDLS, CDR2 YYNGEE, per germline. The CDR3 DNA is TGTGCCAGCAGCGTACTGACAGGGATGAACACTGAAGCTTTCTTT. Protein product: CASSVLTGMNTEAFF.

This clone was detected only a few times. V gene TRBV10-3 combines with J gene TRBJ1-1; 7 nucleotides line up with TRBD1. The CDR3 sequence is 16 residues long. The J segment lost 6 bases and the V segment lost 10 bases, leaving 20 bases of the junction unmatched. The germline V gene has CDR1 ENHRY and CDR2 SYGVKD. The DNA for the CDR3 is TGTGCCACAGCACCTCGACAGGGCCGAGGATTCTCTGAAGCTTTCTTT. Translation: CATAPRQGRGFSEAFF.

The chain combines TRBV7-9 with TRBJ1-1; D gene ambiguous. Germline V lookup: CDR1 SEHNR, CDR2 FQNEAQ (reference sequence). Deletions cut 0 bases from V and 7 bases from J, with 6 bases between. This CDR3 is 12 amino acids long. CDR3 DNA sequence: TGTGCCAGCAGCTTAGCGTCAAGTGAAGCTTTCTTT. This gives the protein CASSLASSEAFF.

The rearrangement links TRBV7-9 to TRBJ2-3; 8 bases agree with TRBD1. Trimming cost V 5 bases and J 1 base; bases outside gene matches: 8. This CDR3 contains 16 residues. Per the germline V gene, CDR1 is SEHNR and CDR2 is FQNEAQ (reference sequence). CDR3 sequence: CASSPGGRSGTDTQYF. The CDR3 DNA is TGTGCCAGCAGCCCAGGGGGCAGGTCAGGCACAGATACGCAGTATTTT.

V and J are TRBV28 and TRBJ2-2; possible D gene TRBD2, 6 bases. Germline V gene sequence: CDR1 MDHEN, CDR2 SYDVKM. The V gene lost 1 base and the J gene lost 8 bases, with 11 bases spanning the gap. There are 14 residues in the CDR3. Written as DNA, the CDR3 is TGTGCCAGCAGTTTATTACTAGCTGGAGGGGAGCTGTTTTTT. Its protein product is CASSLLLAGGELFF.

V is TRBV3-1 (or the pseudogene TRBV3-2) and J is TRBJ1-2; the D is unclear. The CDR3 length is 13 residues. Between the trimmed V and J ends, which lost 5 bases and 7 bases, there was a span of 14 bases. Germline assignment: CDR1 LGHDT and CDR2 YNNKEL (reference sequence). The CDR3 DNA reads TGTGCCAGCAGCTTCAGAGACCGCGGTGGCTACACCTTC. Its protein product is CASSFRDRGGYTF.